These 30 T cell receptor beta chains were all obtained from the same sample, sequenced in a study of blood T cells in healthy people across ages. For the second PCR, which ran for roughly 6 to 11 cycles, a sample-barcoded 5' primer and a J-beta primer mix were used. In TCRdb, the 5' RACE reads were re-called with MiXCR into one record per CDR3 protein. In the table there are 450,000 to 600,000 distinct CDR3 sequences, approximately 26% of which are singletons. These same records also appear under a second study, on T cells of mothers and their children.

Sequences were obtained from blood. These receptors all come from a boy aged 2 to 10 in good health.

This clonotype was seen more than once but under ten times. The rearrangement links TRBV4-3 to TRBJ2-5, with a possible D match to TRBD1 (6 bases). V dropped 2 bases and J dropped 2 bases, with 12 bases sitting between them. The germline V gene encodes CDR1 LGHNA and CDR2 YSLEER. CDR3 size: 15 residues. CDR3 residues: CASSQQQGTQETQYF. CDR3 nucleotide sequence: TGCGCCAGCAGCCAACAACAGGGAACTCAAGAGACCCAGTACTTC.

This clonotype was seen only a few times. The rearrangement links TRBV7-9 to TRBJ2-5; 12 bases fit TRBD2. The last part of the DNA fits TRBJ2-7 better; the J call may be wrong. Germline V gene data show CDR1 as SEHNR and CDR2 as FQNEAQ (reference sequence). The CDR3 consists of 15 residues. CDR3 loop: CASSLTSGGLYEQYF. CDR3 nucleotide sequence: TGTGCCAGCAGCTTGACTAGCGGGGGACTCTACGAGCAGTACTTC.

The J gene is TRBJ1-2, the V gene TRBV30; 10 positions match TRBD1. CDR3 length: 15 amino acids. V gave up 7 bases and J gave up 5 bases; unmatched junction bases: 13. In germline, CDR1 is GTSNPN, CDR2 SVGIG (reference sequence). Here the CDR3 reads CASLPPGQGYYGYTF. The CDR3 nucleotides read TGTGCCTCCCTACCCCCGGGACAGGGGTATTATGGCTACACCTTC. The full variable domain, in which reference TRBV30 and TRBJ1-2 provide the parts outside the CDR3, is SQTIHQWPATLVQPVGSPLSLECTVEGTSNPNLYWYRQAAGRGLQLLFYSVGIGQISSEVPQNLSASRPQDRQFILSSKKLLLSDSGFYLCASLPPGQGYYGYTFGSGTRLTVV.

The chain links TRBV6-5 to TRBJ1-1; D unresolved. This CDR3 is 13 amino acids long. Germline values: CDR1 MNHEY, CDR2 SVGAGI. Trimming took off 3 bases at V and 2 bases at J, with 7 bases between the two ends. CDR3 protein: CASSYGDNTEAFF. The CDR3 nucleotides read TGTGCCAGCAGTTATGGGGATAACACTGAAGCTTTCTTT.

This CDR3 reads CSVVGDRANYGYTF. CDR3 nucleotides: TGCAGCGTTGTGGGGGACAGAGCTAACTATGGCTACACCTTC. The chain employs TRBV29-1 and TRBJ1-2; 7 bases match TRBD1. Looked up from germline, CDR1 is SQVTM and CDR2 is ANQGSEA. Trimming cost V 4 bases and J 0 bases; bases outside gene matches: 5. This CDR3 has 14 residues. Full variable domain (outside the CDR3, taken from reference TRBV29-1 and TRBJ1-2): SAVISQKPSRDICQRGTSLTIQCQVDSQVTMMFWYRQQPGQSLTLIATANQGSEATYESGFVIDKFPISRPNLTFSTLTVSNMSPEDSSIYLCSVVGDRANYGYTFGSGTRLTVV.

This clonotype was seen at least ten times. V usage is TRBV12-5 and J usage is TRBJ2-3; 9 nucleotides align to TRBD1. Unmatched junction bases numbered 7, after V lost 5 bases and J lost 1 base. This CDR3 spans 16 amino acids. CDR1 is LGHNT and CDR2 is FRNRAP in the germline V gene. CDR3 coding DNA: TGTGCTAGTGGTCCGGACAGGGGCGCCGGCACAGATACGCAGTATTTT. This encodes CASGPDRGAGTDTQYF.

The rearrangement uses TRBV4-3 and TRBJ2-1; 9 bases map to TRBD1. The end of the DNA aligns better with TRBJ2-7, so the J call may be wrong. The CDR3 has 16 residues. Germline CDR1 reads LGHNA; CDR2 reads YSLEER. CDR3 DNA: TGCGCCAGCAGCCAGATGACAGGGGGAGGGTCCTACGAGCAGTACTTC. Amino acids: CASSQMTGGGSYEQYF.

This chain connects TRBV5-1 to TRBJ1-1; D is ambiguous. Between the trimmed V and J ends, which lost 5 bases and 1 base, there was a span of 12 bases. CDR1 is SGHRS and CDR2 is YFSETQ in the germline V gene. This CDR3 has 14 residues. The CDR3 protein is CASRRGTGNTEAFF. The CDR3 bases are TGCGCCAGCAGGCGTGGTACGGGGAACACTGAAGCTTTCTTT.

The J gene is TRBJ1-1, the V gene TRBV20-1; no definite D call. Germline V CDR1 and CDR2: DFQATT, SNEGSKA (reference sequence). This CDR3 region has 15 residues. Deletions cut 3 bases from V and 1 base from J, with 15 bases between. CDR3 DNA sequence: TGCAGTGCTAGCCCGTGGAGGGCGGAGAACACTGAAGCTTTCTTT. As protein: CSASPWRAENTEAFF.

In nucleotides, the CDR3 is TGCAGTGCTAGACCGGGGGTGAACACCGGGGAGCTGTTTTTT. It translates to CSARPGVNTGELFF. The V call is TRBV20-1, the J call TRBJ2-2; D may be TRBD2 (6 bases). This CDR3 has 14 amino acids. V lost 2 bases and J 1 base, leaving 8 bases between the germline ends. The germline V gene encodes CDR1 DFQATT and CDR2 SNEGSKA (reference sequence).

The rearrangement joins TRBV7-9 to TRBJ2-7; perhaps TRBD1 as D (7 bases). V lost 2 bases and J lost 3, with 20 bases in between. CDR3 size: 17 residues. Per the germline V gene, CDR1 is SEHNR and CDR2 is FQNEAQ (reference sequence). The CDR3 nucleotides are TGTGCCAGCAGCTTAATCGGGGGACAGACAATTAACTACGAGCAGTACTTC. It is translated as CASSLIGGQTINYEQYF.

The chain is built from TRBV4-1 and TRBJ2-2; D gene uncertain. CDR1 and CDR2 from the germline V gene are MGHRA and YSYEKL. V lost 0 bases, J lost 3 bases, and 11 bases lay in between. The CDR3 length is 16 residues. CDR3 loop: CASSQEPIRDTGELFF. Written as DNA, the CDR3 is TGCGCCAGCAGCCAAGAACCCATTCGAGACACCGGGGAGCTGTTTTTT.

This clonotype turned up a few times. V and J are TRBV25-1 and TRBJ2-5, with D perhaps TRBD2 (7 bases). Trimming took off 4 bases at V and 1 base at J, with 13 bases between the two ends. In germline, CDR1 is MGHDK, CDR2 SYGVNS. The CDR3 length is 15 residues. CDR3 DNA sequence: TGTGCCAGCAGTGCTCCGGGGGGCCTCCAAGAGACCCAGTACTTC. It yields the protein CASSAPGGLQETQYF.

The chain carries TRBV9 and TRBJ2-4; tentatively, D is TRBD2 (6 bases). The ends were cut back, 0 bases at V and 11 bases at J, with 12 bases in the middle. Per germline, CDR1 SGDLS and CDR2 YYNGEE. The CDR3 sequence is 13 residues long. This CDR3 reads CASSVVSGDVQYF. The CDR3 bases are TGTGCCAGCAGCGTAGTCTCGGGAGACGTTCAGTACTTC.

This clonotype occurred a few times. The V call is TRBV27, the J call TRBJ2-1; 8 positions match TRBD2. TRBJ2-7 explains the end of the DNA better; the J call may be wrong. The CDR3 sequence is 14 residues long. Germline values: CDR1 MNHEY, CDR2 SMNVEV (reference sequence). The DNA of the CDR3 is TGTGCCAGCAGTTCAGCTAGCGGGCGCTACGAGCAGTACTTC. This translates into CASSSASGRYEQYF.

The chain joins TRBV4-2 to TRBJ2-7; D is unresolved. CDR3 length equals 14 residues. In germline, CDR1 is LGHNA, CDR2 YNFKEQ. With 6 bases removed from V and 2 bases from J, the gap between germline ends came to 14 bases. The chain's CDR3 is CASRSSMAPYEQYF. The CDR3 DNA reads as TGTGCCAGCAGATCTTCAATGGCCCCCTACGAGCAGTACTTC.

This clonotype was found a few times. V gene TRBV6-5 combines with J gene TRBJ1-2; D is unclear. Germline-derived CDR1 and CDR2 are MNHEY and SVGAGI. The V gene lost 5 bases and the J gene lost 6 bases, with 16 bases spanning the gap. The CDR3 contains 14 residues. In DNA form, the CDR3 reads TGTGCCAGCAGTCCCTCCGGGAGGGCAGATGGCTACACCTTC. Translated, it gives CASSPSGRADGYTF.

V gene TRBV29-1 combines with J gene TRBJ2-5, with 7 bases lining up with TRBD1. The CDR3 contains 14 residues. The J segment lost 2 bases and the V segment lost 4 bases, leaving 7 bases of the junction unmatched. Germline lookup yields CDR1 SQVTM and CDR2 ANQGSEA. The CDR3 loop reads CSVVTGTEQETQYF. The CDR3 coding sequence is TGCAGCGTTGTAACCGGGACAGAGCAAGAGACCCAGTACTTC. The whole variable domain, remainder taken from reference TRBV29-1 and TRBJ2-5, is SAVISQKPSRDICQRGTSLTIQCQVDSQVTMMFWYRQQPGQSLTLIATANQGSEATYESGFVIDKFPISRPNLTFSTLTVSNMSPEDSSIYLCSVVTGTEQETQYFGPGTRLLVL.

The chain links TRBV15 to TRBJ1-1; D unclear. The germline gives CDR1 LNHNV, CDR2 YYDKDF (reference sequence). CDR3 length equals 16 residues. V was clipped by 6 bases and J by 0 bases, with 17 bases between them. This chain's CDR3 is CATRPTRMIMNTEAFF. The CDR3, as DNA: TGTGCCACCAGACCTACACGGATGATCATGAACACTGAAGCTTTCTTT.

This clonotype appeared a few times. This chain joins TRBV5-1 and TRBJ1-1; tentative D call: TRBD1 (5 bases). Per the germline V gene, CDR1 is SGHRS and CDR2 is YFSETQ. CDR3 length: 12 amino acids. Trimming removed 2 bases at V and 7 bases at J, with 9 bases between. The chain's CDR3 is CASSLGDGEAFF. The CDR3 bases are TGCGCCAGCAGCTTAGGGGACGGTGAAGCTTTCTTT.

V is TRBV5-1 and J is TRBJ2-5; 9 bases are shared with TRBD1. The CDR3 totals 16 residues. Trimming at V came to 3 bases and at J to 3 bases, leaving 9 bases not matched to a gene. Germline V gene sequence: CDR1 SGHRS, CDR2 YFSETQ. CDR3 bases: TGCGCCAGCAGCTCCTTACAGGGGGCGCACGAAGAGACCCAGTACTTC. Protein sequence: CASSSLQGAHEETQYF.

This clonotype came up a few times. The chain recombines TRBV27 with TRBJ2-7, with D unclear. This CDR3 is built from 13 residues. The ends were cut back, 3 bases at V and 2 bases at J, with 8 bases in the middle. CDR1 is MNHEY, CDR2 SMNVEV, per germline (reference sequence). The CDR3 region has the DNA TGTGCCAGCAGTTTGCGGCAGACCTACGAGCAGTACTTC. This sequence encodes CASSLRQTYEQYF.

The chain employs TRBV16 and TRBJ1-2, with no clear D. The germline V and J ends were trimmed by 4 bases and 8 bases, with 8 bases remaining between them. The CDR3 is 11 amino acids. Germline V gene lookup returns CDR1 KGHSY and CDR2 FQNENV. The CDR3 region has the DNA TGTGCCAGCAGCCTGAGGATAGGCTACACCTTC. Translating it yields CASSLRIGYTF.

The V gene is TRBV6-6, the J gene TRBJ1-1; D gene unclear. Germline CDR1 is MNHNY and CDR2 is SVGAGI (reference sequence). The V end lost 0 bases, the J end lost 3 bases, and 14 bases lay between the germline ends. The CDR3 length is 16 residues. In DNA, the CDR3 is TGTGCCAGCAGTTACTCCAGGACGGATATGGACACTGAAGCTTTCTTT. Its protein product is CASSYSRTDMDTEAFF.

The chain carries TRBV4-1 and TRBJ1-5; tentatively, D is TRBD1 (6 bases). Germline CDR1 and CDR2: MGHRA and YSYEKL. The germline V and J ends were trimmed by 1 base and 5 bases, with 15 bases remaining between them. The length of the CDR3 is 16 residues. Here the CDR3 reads CASSQGGAPLDQPQHF. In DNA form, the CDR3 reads TGCGCCAGCAGCCAAGGGGGGGCCCCTCTCGATCAGCCCCAGCATTTT.

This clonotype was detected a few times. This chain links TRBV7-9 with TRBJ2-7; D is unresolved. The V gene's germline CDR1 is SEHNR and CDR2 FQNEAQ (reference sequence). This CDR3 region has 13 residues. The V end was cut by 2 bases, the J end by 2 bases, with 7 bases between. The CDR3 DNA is TGTGCCAGCAGCTTACCCCCAGCCTACGAGCAGTACTTC. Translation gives CASSLPPAYEQYF.

In DNA, the CDR3 is TGTGCCAGCAGCTCACTAGCCCTGAACACCGGGGAGCTGTTTTTT. This sequence encodes CASSSLALNTGELFF. The V gene is TRBV7-6, the J gene TRBJ2-2; weak D call: TRBD2 (6 bases). The V and J ends lost 4 bases and 1 base respectively, with 10 bases between them. Germline lookup yields CDR1 SGHVS and CDR2 FNYEAQ. The CDR3 spans 15 residues.

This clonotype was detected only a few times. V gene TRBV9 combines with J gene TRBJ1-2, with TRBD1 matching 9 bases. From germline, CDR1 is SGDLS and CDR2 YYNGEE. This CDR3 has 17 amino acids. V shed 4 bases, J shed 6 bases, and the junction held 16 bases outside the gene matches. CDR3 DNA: TGTGCCAGCAGCTCCCTCGACAGGGGGATTAATGGGGATGGCTACACCTTC. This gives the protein CASSSLDRGINGDGYTF. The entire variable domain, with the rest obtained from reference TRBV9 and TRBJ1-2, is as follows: DSGVTQTPKHLITATGQRVTLRCSPRSGDLSVYWYQQSLDQGLQFLIQYYNGEERAKGNILERFSAQQFPDLHSELNLSSLELGDSALYFCASSSLDRGINGDGYTFGSGTRLTVV.

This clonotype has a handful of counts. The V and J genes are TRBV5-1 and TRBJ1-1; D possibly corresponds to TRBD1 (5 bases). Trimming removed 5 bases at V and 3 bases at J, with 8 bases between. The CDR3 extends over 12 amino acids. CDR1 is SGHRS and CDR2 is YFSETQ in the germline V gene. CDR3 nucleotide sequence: TGCGCCAGCAGGGGGCGGCACACTGAAGCTTTCTTT. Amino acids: CASRGRHTEAFF.

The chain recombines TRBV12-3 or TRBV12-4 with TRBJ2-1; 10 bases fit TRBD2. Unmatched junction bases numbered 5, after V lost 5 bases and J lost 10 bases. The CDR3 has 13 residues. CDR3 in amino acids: CASSQEGLAEQFF. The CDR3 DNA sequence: TGTGCCAGCAGTCAAGAGGGACTAGCGGAGCAGTTCTTC.